The rows below give T cell receptor beta chains drawn from one sample of a study of T cell changes during pregnancy in multiple sclerosis. The method was immunoSEQ multiplex PCR; TCRdb's version includes in-frame clones alone and lacks a portion of them. The profile shows 75,000 to 95,000 clones, 89% of them singletons. The input for sequencing was peripheral blood, taken in the first trimester of pregnancy. The receptors here all came from a female donor in good health, enrolled as a control in a pregnancy study. Both conserved end residues are part of each CDR3.

CASSLPGRNTGELFF	TRBV5-6	TRBJ2-2	15
CASSLQGGTDTQYF	TRBV19	TRBJ2-3	14
CASSAARGVNTEAFF	TRBV7-2	TRBJ1-1	15
CAISTGTGNISLHF	TRBV10-3	TRBJ1-6	14
CAISEGRGLTGELFF	TRBV10-3	TRBJ2-2	15
CASSLETTGTEAFF	TRBV11-3	TRBJ1-1	14
CASSLELGPYEQYF	TRBV5-1	TRBJ2-7	14
CATSRDPGQGLSEQYF	TRBV15	TRBJ2-7	16
CASSEVSTGRDSNQPQHF	TRBV6-1	TRBJ1-5	18
CASREDRGTTDTQYF	TRBV5-5	TRBJ2-3	15
CASSPLDLSYEQYF	TRBV5-1	TRBJ2-7	14
CASSLADPYEQYF	TRBV5-1	TRBJ2-7	13
CASSAGGTRSGKLFF	TRBV9	TRBJ1-4	15
CASSLYNSGRARQYF	TRBV5-6	TRBJ2-7	15
CATSRDTGIEAFF	TRBV15	TRBJ1-1	13
CASSIGQGAGETQYF	TRBV19	TRBJ2-5	15
CASSQGLGTVYSPLHF	TRBV4-1	TRBJ1-6	16
CASSSRQSYEQYF	TRBV7-2	TRBJ2-7	13
CASSLNRVAGELFF	TRBV5-6	TRBJ2-2	14
CASSLAGATFNTGELFF	TRBV7-2	TRBJ2-2	17
CASSTYNEQFF	TRBV27	TRBJ2-1	11
CASSDQTGSGGYTF	TRBV6-1	TRBJ1-2	14
CASSPQQGETQYF	TRBV18	TRBJ2-5	13
CASSLGPPYGYTF	TRBV7-2	TRBJ1-2	13
CASSEEPGWMAMWQPQHF	TRBV6-1	TRBJ1-5	18
CASSLYEPGLAGSNEQFF	TRBV7-8	TRBJ2-1	18
CASETSGGTDTQYF	TRBV5-1	TRBJ2-3	14
CASSHRDYSYEQYF	TRBV25-1	TRBJ2-7	14
CASSRRGGPTDTQYF	TRBV10-1	TRBJ2-3	15
CASTGQGVAYGYTF	TRBV11-2	TRBJ1-2	14
CASSQDAEFSYEQYF	TRBV4-3	TRBJ2-7	15
CASRRQGFGGYTF	TRBV6-5	TRBJ1-2	13